This T cell receptor beta chain was profiled in a study of blood T cell repertoires in COVID-19. For the study at large: Sites across the United States, Italy and Spain contributed samples from acute and convalescent COVID-19.

Original processing methods: The assay estimated nucleated cells by amplifying reference gene primers. Libraries were prepared by immunoSEQ multiplex PCR; TCRdb keeps only in-frame clonotypes and omits some of them. V, J and clone size reflect that table, while D and trimming were determined from the DNA. The sample records some 44,000 clones, roughly 80% being singletons. Per the germline V gene, CDR1 is MDHEN and CDR2 is SYDVKM. The CDR3 is 13 residues long. V lost 4 bases to trimming and J lost 5 bases, with 11 bases between them. The specimen was peripheral blood. The sequence was obtained from a woman in her sixties with acute or convalescent COVID-19. The V and J genes are TRBV28 and TRBJ1-1, with D possibly being TRBD1 (5 bases). CDR3 in amino acids: CASSSRVGTEAFF. For the CDR3, the DNA is TGTGCCAGCAGTTCCAGGGTTGGGACTGAAGCTTTCTTT.